This is a list of T cell receptor beta chains from one sample in a study of blood T cells in healthy people across ages. Using its own MiXCR run on the 5' RACE reads, TCRdb lists one record per CDR3 protein. Of 650,000 to 1,000,000 distinct CDR3 sequences listed, roughly 40% are singletons. Sequences were obtained from blood. All receptors derive from a man aged 18 to 30 in good health. The CDR3 runs from the conserved cysteine through the conserved F or W. The D gene is left open where the match is weak. Where a row states a size, it is once, few, many or the class of an expanded clone; other rows omit it.

D,size,J,V,CDR3,DNA
TRBD1,few,TRBJ1-2,TRBV4-3,CASSQDGTGDGYTF,TGCGCCAGCAGCCAAGATGGGACAGGGGATGGCTACACCTTC
-,many,TRBJ2-5,TRBV2,CASRPTVSQETQYF,TGTGCCAGCAGACCAACAGTGAGCCAAGAGACCCAGTACTTC
-,-,TRBJ2-3,TRBV4-3,CASSQGDSRPSTDTQYF,TGCGCCAGCAGCCAAGGAGACTCTCGACCGAGCACAGATACGCAGTATTTT
-,-,TRBJ2-1,TRBV7-2,CASSLYRYEQFF,TGTGCCAGCAGCTTATATCGGTATGAGCAGTTCTTC
-,-,TRBJ1-1,TRBV20-1,CSETWGGLAENTEAFF,TGCAGTGAAACCTGGGGAGGGTTGGCGGAGAACACTGAAGCTTTCTTT
-,-,TRBJ2-1,TRBV6-2/TRBV6-3,CTSSYSRSYNEQFF,TGTACCAGCAGTTACTCTAGGTCCTACAATGAGCAGTTCTTC
-,-,TRBJ2-7,TRBV7-2,CASTPTPRSYEQYF,TGCGCCAGCACCCCAACCCCACGGTCCTACGAGCAGTACTTC
-,few,TRBJ2-7,TRBV2,CASTLIGPNEQYF,TGTGCCAGCACCCTAATCGGCCCCAATGAGCAGTACTTC
TRBD1,-,TRBJ1-5,TRBV12-3/TRBV12-4,CASRRGQVSDQPQHF,TGTGCCAGCAGGAGGGGACAGGTTTCGGATCAGCCCCAGCATTTT
-,once,TRBJ1-5,TRBV20-1,CSASFPGASNQPQHF,TGCAGTGCTAGCTTCCCAGGGGCCAGCAATCAGCCCCAGCATTTT